The T cell receptor beta chain under discussion was sequenced for a study of low-dose radiotherapy and immunotherapy resistance in tumors. TRAV- and TRBV-specific primers, spanning alpha and beta chains, primed first-strand cDNA. TCR amplification involved about 21 PCR cycles with a constant-region primer and V-primer adapter. TCRdb recomputed calls from the reads with MiXCR, one row per CDR3 protein. The table has some 10,000 distinct CDR3 sequences, around 40% seen once. The ends were cut back, 5 bases at V and 0 bases at J, with 11 bases in the middle. Germline-derived CDR1 and CDR2 are SEHNR and FQNEAQ (reference sequence). This CDR3 is 15 amino acids long.

The receptor comes from a human donor with advanced metastatic prostate, ovarian, gallbladder or colorectal cancer (not recorded which). This table probably holds off-target reads from a library built for another chain. The V gene is TRBV7-9, the J gene TRBJ1-5, with D tentatively TRBD1 (6 bases). The CDR3 DNA reads as TGTGCCAGCAGCCCCAGGGGTAGTAGCAATCAGCCCCAGCATTTT. This gives the protein CASSPRGSSNQPQHF. The whole variable domain, remainder taken from reference TRBV7-9 and TRBJ1-5, is DTGVSQNPRHKITKRGQNVTFRCDPISEHNRLYWYRQTLGQGPEFLTYFQNEAQLEKSRLLSDRFSAERPKGSFSTLEIQRTEQGDSAMYLCASSPRGSSNQPQHFGDGTRLSIL.